One sample yielded the 5 T cell receptor beta chains listed below, sequenced in a study of blood T cell repertoires in COVID-19. Sequencing was performed with immunoSEQ multiplex PCR; in TCRdb, only in-frame clones are kept and a portion is missing. The top ten hold about 4% of the sample, which has 95,000 to 110,000 clones, more than 70% seen once. Specimen: peripheral blood. Receptors were obtained from a woman aged 60-75 years with acute or convalescent COVID-19.

The chain links TRBV6-5 to TRBJ2-1, with 7 positions matching TRBD1. The V segment lost 0 bases and the J segment 4 bases; nucleotides outside the gene matches: 6. There are 16 residues in the CDR3. Germline CDR1 MNHEY, CDR2 SVGAGI. CDR3 sequence (DNA): TGTGCCAGCAGTTACTCGGGGACAGCGGAATACAATGAGCAGTTCTTC. Its protein is CASSYSGTAEYNEQFF.

The chain uses TRBV5-6 and TRBJ1-2, with 7 bases matching TRBD1. Germline V CDR1 and CDR2: SGHDT, YYEEEE. This CDR3 is 14 amino acids long. The ends lost 2 bases at V and 2 bases at J; junction bases unmatched: 3. The DNA of the CDR3 is TGTGCCAGCAGCTTCTGGGGACAGAACTATGGCTACACCTTC. This translates into CASSFWGQNYGYTF.

V is TRBV6-5 and J is TRBJ1-2, with 7 bases lining up with TRBD1. Germline V gene lookup returns CDR1 MNHEY and CDR2 SVGAGI. V shed 4 bases, J shed 4 bases, and the junction held 6 bases outside the gene matches. The CDR3 length is 14 residues. As DNA, the CDR3 is TGTGCCAGCAGTTCCGACAGGGCTCCCTATGGCTACACCTTC. This gives the protein CASSSDRAPYGYTF.

This clone was found once. The V and J genes are TRBV18 and TRBJ1-2; D possibly corresponds to TRBD1 (5 bases). The CDR3 is 13 amino acids. Trimming removed 4 bases from V and 4 bases from J, with 10 bases in between. Germline CDR1 reads KGHSH; CDR2 reads LQKENI. CDR3 sequence: CASSQDSAYGYTF. DNA of the CDR3: TGTGCCAGCTCACAAGACAGCGCCTATGGCTACACCTTC. Combining the CDR3 with reference TRBV18 and TRBJ1-2 gives the whole variable domain NAGVMQNPRHLVRRRGQEARLRCSPMKGHSHVYWYRQLPEEGLKFMVYLQKENIIDESGMPKERFSAEFPKEGPSILRIQQVVRGDSAAYFCASSQDSAYGYTFGSGTRLTVV.

The CDR3 sequence: CASRSQGLQEKLFF. CDR3 nucleotides: TGTGCCAGCAGGTCCCAGGGTCTACAGGAAAAACTGTTTTTT. The chain links TRBV2 to TRBJ1-4; TRBD1 might be the D (5 bases). V was cut by 6 bases and J by 8 bases, with 16 bases left in between. Germline CDR1 SNHLY, CDR2 FYNNEI. The CDR3 spans 14 residues.